This T cell receptor beta chain was documented in a study of beta chain features in type 1 diabetes. Every single donor gave one heparinised blood draw, and these averaged about 100 mL. Post-sort purity exceeded 98% for all sorted populations. Broader study findings: PCR might pick shorter templates more often, in the same way for patients and controls. More deletions and fewer insertions at VDJ junctions were found in patients with type 1 diabetes. Among all four CD4+ subsets, Type 1 diabetes patients had TCRB CDR3s that were moderately but significantly shorter.

The CDR3 length is 16 residues. Germline CDR1 reads GTSNPN; CDR2 reads SVGIG (reference sequence). V gave up 0 bases and J gave up 1 base, with 10 bases separating them. With regard to this clone: Its specificity is not known.

All of the isolated RNA was reverse transcribed, so expressed TCRB transcripts were sequenced. Generated by immunoSEQ multiplex PCR, the TCRdb table keeps only in-frame clones and is missing some. The sample yields about 140,000 clones, more than 10% seen once. This sequence joins TRBV30 and TRBJ2-6, with no clear D. This receptor was identified in a man aged 18-30 years with type 1 diabetes. The sequencing sample was made of central memory CD4+ T cells from blood. The CDR3 region has the DNA TGTGCCTGGAGTGTAGGTTTGGGGTCTGGGGCCAACGTCCTGACTTTC. It is translated as CAWSVGLGSGANVLTF.